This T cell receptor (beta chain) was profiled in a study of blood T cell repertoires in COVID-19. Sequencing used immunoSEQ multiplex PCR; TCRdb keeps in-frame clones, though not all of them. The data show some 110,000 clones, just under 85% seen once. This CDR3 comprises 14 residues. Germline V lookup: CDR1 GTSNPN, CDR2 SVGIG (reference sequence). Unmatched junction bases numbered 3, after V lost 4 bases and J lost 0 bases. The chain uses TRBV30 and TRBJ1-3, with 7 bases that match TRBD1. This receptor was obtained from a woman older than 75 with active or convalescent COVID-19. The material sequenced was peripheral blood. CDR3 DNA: TGTGCCTGGAACAGGGGTAACTCTGGAAACACCATATATTTT. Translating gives CAWNRGNSGNTIYF.